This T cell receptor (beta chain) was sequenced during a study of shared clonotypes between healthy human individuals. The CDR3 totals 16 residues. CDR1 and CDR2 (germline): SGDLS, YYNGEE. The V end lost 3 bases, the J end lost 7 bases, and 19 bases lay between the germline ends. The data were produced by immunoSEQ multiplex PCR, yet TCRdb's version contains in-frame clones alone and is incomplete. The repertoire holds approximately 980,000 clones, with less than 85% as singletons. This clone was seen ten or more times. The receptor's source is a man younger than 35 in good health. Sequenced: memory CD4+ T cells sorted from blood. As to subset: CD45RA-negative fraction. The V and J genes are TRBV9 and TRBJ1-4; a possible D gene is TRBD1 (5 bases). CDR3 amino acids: CASSAEERGRSEKLFF. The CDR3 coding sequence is TGTGCCAGCAGCGCCGAGGAGAGGGGCCGAAGTGAAAAACTGTTTTTT.